This paragraph covers one TCR beta chain sequence. There are 14 residues in the CDR3. V was trimmed by 5 bases and J by 6 bases, leaving 16 bases between them. This entry is derived from a study of blood T cell repertoires in COVID-19. Whole-study context: Both acute and convalescent COVID-19 samples were obtained from the United States, Italy and Spain. PBMCs, B-cell-depleted T cells, or T cells provided the cDNA or gDNA that made up the material.

Assay used: immunoSEQ multiplex PCR; TCRdb lists only in-frame clones, some missing. The sample lists about 50,000 clones, 85% to 90% occurring once. This TCR was sampled from a human donor in a cohort sampled during active COVID-19. This chain connects TRBV6-7 to TRBJ1-2; D is possibly TRBD1 (5 bases). TRBV6-7 is classed as an ORF, of uncertain function. Material: peripheral blood. The CDR3 is CASSRGTLKNGYTF. In nucleotides, the CDR3 is TGTGCCAGCAGTCGCGGGACCCTAAAGAATGGCTACACCTTC.